The 23 T cell receptor beta chains reported below all come from one sample, sequenced in a study of metastatic and nonmetastatic thyroid tumors. None of the patients had undergone any treatment ahead of thyroid surgery. TCRdb called clones again from the PCR reads with MiXCR. The table records about 40,000 clones, roughly 17% of them present only once. What was sequenced was tumor tissue. Receptors were obtained from a female donor with papillary thyroid cancer or a benign thyroid nodule (not recorded which). Some clones in this sample may be carry-over from other donors' samples.

This clone has a count of ten or more. The chain links TRBV12-3 or TRBV12-4 to TRBJ2-1; D might be TRBD1 (5 bases). The CDR3 extends over 12 amino acids. V was shortened by 8 bases and J by 4 bases, with 9 bases between the two germline ends. DNA for the CDR3: TGTGCCAGCTGGGGCATTTACAATGAGCAGTTCTTC. Translating it yields CASWGIYNEQFF.

The genes are TRBV11-2 and TRBJ2-5; D perhaps matches TRBD2 (5 bases). The ends were cut back, 1 base at V and 5 bases at J, with 17 bases in the middle. From germline, CDR1 is SGHAT and CDR2 FQNNGV. There are 16 residues in the CDR3. CDR3 in DNA: TGTGCCAGCAGCTTAGTTCTGGGCGGGCATGTGGAGACCCAGTACTTC. Its translation is CASSLVLGGHVETQYF.

This clone showed up many times. The rearrangement uses TRBV28 and TRBJ2-6, with D unresolved. The CDR3 consists of 17 residues. CDR1 and CDR2 from the germline V gene are MDHEN and SYDVKM. V lost 2 bases and J 0 bases, leaving 11 bases between the germline ends. The CDR3 reads CASSLGLGYSGANVLTF. Written as DNA, the CDR3 is TGTGCCAGCAGTTTAGGGCTGGGATACTCTGGGGCCAACGTCCTGACTTTC. Supplemented by reference TRBV28 and TRBJ2-6, the full variable domain reads DVKVTQSSRYLVKRTGEKVFLECVQDMDHENMFWYRQDPGLGLRLIYFSYDVKMKEKGDIPEGYSVSREKKERFSLILESASTNQTSMYLCASSLGLGYSGANVLTFGAGSRLTVL.

This clone is categorized as hyperexpanded. V and J are TRBV28 and TRBJ2-3; 9 nucleotides align to TRBD1. Per germline, CDR1 MDHEN and CDR2 SYDVKM. The CDR3 is 15 amino acids. Trimming at V came to 5 bases and at J to 3 bases, leaving 6 bases not matched to a gene. The CDR3 nucleotides read TGTGCCAGCAGTCCTGGGACAGGGAGGACAGATACGCAGTATTTT. Its translation: CASSPGTGRTDTQYF. The full variable domain, its missing parts supplied by reference TRBV28 and TRBJ2-3, is DVKVTQSSRYLVKRTGEKVFLECVQDMDHENMFWYRQDPGLGLRLIYFSYDVKMKEKGDIPEGYSVSREKKERFSLILESASTNQTSMYLCASSPGTGRTDTQYFGPGTRLTVL.

In its sample, this clone is medium-sized. The sample carries other DNA sequences with the same CDR3. The V gene is TRBV4-3, the J gene TRBJ2-1; weak D call: TRBD1 (5 bases). Germline V gene data show CDR1 as LGHNA and CDR2 as YSLEER. Trimming took 1 base from V and 4 from J, leaving 5 bases between them. The CDR3 loop spans 13 amino acids. The CDR3 is CASSQAGYNEQFF. The CDR3 nucleotides are TGCGCCAGCAGCCAAGCAGGGTACAATGAGCAGTTCTTC.

This clone has more than one count but fewer than ten. The CDR3: CASSYSRGDHYEQYF. For the CDR3, the DNA is TGTGCCAGCAGTTACTCGAGGGGGGACCACTACGAGCAGTACTTC. The V and J genes are TRBV6-5 and TRBJ2-7; perhaps D is TRBD1 or TRBD2 (6 bases each). The CDR3 has 15 amino acids. CDR1 and CDR2 (germline): MNHEY, SVGAGI. Trimming took 0 bases from V and 3 from J, leaving 12 bases between them.

This clone appeared many times. This chain links TRBV19 with TRBJ1-5; tentative D call: TRBD1 (6 bases). The length of the CDR3 is 16 residues. Germline V CDR1 and CDR2: LNHDA, SQIVND (reference sequence). V gave up 5 bases and J gave up 6 bases, with 20 bases separating them. The chain's CDR3 is CASSPKGAGAGQPQHF. The DNA of the CDR3 is TGTGCCAGTAGTCCCAAGGGCGCAGGGGCCGGTCAGCCCCAGCATTTT.

Details on this clone: A much larger clone differs by one base, so this may be a read error. V is TRBV30 and J is TRBJ2-4, with D possibly being TRBD1 (6 bases). The length of the CDR3 is 15 residues. The V and J ends lost 2 bases and 3 bases respectively, with 14 bases between them. Germline V CDR1 and CDR2: GTSNPN, SVGIG (reference sequence). The CDR3 here is CAWSIRGRDKNIQYF. As DNA, the CDR3 is TGTGCCTGGAGTATAAGGGGGAGAGACAAAAACATTCAGTACTTC.

Details on this clone: A read error may explain this, as a much larger clone is one base away. The chain couples TRBV20-1 to TRBJ1-2; 7 bases map to TRBD1. There are 13 residues in the CDR3. The J segment lost 7 bases and the V segment lost 6 bases, leaving 11 bases of the junction unmatched. Germline lookup yields CDR1 DFQATT and CDR2 SNEGSKA (reference sequence). Here the CDR3 reads CSAGGTVRCGYTF. Written as DNA, the CDR3 is TGCAGTGCGGGGGGGACAGTTCGTTGTGGCTACACCTTC.

This clone was seen a handful of times. The junction departs from germline at one end; a sequencing error may be responsible. J is TRBJ1-4 and V is TRBV2; D call uncertain. Germline CDR1 and CDR2: SNHLY and FYNNEI. The CDR3 has 14 residues. CDR3 sequence reads: CASSELDPPIKLSF. The CDR3 DNA follows: TGTGCCAGCAGTGAGTTGGACCCACCGATAAAACTGTCTTTT.

This clone was seen many times. This chain connects TRBV7-9 to TRBJ2-7, with a tentative D call TRBD1 (5 bases). Trimming cost V 2 bases and J 3 bases, with 14 bases left between them. The germline CDR1 and CDR2 sequences are SEHNR and FQNEAQ (reference sequence). The CDR3 has 15 amino acids. CDR3 region: CASSLPRELIYEQYF. The CDR3 nucleotides read TGTGCCAGCAGCTTACCCAGGGAATTAATCTACGAGCAGTACTTC. The complete variable domain, with remaining parts taken from reference TRBV7-9 and TRBJ2-7, reads DTGVSQNPRHKITKRGQNVTFRCDPISEHNRLYWYRQTLGQGPEFLTYFQNEAQLEKSRLLSDRFSAERPKGSFSTLEIQRTEQGDSAMYLCASSLPRELIYEQYFGPGTRLTVT.

This clone came up many times. V usage is TRBV27 and J usage is TRBJ2-7, with 11 positions matching TRBD2. Germline CDR1 reads MNHEY; CDR2 reads SMNVEV (reference sequence). This CDR3 has 13 residues. With V trimmed by 2 bases and J by 7 bases, 1 base remained unmatched. CDR3 nucleotides: TGTGCCAGCAGTTTAGGACTAGCGGGTGAGCAGTACTTC. This encodes CASSLGLAGEQYF.

In this sample, this clone turned up many times. The CDR3, as DNA: TGTGCCAGCAATACAGGGAGGGATGGTAACTATGGCTACACCTTC. As protein: CASNTGRDGNYGYTF. V and J are TRBV7-9 and TRBJ1-2; the D gene is possibly TRBD1 (6 bases). Trimming removed 7 bases from V and 1 base from J, with 16 bases in between. Germline assignment: CDR1 SEHNR and CDR2 FQNEAQ (reference sequence). CDR3 length equals 15 residues.

Many counts were recorded for this clone. The CDR3 reads CASSQGTSRAGETQYF. CDR3 nucleotides: TGTGCCAGCAGCCAAGGGACTAGTAGAGCTGGAGAGACCCAGTACTTC. The chain couples TRBV3-1 to TRBJ2-5; 7 bases fit TRBD2. The V gene's germline CDR1 is LGHDT and CDR2 YNNKEL (reference sequence). The CDR3 covers 16 residues. J lost 4 bases, V lost 1 base, and 9 bases had no gene match.

The CDR3 DNA is TGTGCCAGCAGCGGAACGACAGGACCAAATACCGGGGAGCTGTTTTTT. Translating gives CASSGTTGPNTGELFF. The V and J genes are TRBV9 and TRBJ2-2; a possible D gene is TRBD1 (6 bases). There are 16 residues in the CDR3. Trimming removed 3 bases at V and 5 bases at J, with 17 bases between. From germline, CDR1 is SGDLS and CDR2 YYNGEE.

In this sample, this clone turned up many times. This sequence joins TRBV6-1 and TRBJ1-4, with D possibly matching TRBD1 (6 bases). V lost 6 bases to trimming and J lost 4 bases, with 12 bases between them. CDR1 MNHNS and CDR2 SASEGT come from the germline V gene. The CDR3 length is 14 residues. The CDR3 protein is CASSLRGDNEKLFF. CDR3 nucleotide sequence: TGTGCCAGCAGCCTAAGGGGGGATAATGAAAAACTGTTTTTT.

This clone was seen ten or more times. V gene TRBV5-8 combines with J gene TRBJ1-1; D is unclear. V was clipped by 4 bases and J by 2 bases, with 9 bases between them. The CDR3 consists of 13 residues. Germline lookup yields CDR1 SGHTS and CDR2 YDEGEE. The DNA for the CDR3 is TGTGCCAGCAGCCAGGACTTCAACACTGAAGCTTTCTTT. It specifies CASSQDFNTEAFF.

In this sample, this clone turned up many times. V and J are TRBV4-2 and TRBJ2-2; D is perhaps TRBD1 or TRBD2 (6 bases each). The CDR3 consists of 15 residues. The V and J ends lost 4 bases and 2 bases respectively, with 11 bases between them. CDR1 and CDR2 (germline): LGHNA, YNFKEQ. CDR3 in amino acids: CASSRTGANTGELFF. The DNA of the CDR3 is TGTGCCAGCAGCCGGACGGGGGCCAACACCGGGGAGCTGTTTTTT.

This clone was seen many times. The J gene is TRBJ2-7, the V gene TRBV18; D ambiguous. CDR1 and CDR2 from the germline V gene are KGHSH and LQKENI. CDR3 size: 14 residues. Trimming cost V 6 bases and J 0 bases, with 12 bases left between them. The CDR3 here is CASSPRSTSYEQYF. The CDR3 bases are TGTGCCAGCTCCCCCCGATCAACCTCCTACGAGCAGTACTTC.

This clone was counted ten times or more. The gene calls are TRBV30 and TRBJ2-7, with 8 bases identical to TRBD2. This CDR3 spans 17 amino acids. Trimming cost V 3 bases and J 4 bases; bases outside gene matches: 17. Germline V gives CDR1 GTSNPN, CDR2 SVGIG (reference sequence). The CDR3 sequence: CAWRHQARAGVWYEQYF. In nucleotides, the CDR3 is TGTGCCTGGAGGCATCAGGCCCGAGCGGGAGTTTGGTACGAGCAGTACTTC.

This clone was counted at least ten times. J is TRBJ1-5 and V is TRBV27, with 7 bases aligning to TRBD1. Trimming took 4 bases from V and 0 from J; bases not matched to a gene: 3. Germline-derived CDR1 and CDR2 are MNHEY and SMNVEV (reference sequence). The CDR3 covers 15 residues. CDR3 residues: CASSSTGFSNQPQHF. CDR3 coding DNA: TGTGCCAGCAGTTCGACAGGGTTTAGCAATCAGCCCCAGCATTTT.

This clone was recorded at least ten times. The chain carries TRBV29-1 and TRBJ2-3; D uncertain. The ends were cut back, 7 bases at V and 4 bases at J, with 15 bases in the middle. In germline, CDR1 is SQVTM, CDR2 ANQGSEA. The CDR3 is 13 amino acids. Here the CDR3 reads CSARALLADTQYF. In nucleotides, the CDR3 is TGCAGCGCACGAGCATTGTTGGCAGATACGCAGTATTTT.

This clone has ten or more counts. The gene calls are TRBV30 and TRBJ2-7, with TRBD1 matching 10 bases. The CDR3 has 12 residues. Trimming removed 8 bases from V and 4 bases from J; junction bases left unmatched: 5. Germline V gene sequence: CDR1 GTSNPN, CDR2 SVGIG (reference sequence). The CDR3 protein is CAGRDRGYEQYF. In nucleotides, the CDR3 is TGTGCCGGACGGGACAGGGGATACGAGCAGTACTTC.